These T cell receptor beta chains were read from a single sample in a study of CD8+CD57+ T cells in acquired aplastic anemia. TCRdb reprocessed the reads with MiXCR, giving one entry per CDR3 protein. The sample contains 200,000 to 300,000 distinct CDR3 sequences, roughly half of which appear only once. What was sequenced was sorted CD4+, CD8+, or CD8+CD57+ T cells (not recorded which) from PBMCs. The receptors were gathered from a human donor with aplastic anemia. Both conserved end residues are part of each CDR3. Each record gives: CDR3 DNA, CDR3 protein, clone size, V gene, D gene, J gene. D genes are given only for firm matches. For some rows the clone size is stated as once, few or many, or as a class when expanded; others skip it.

CDR3nt: TGTGCCAGCAGTCCCAGGGCAAGAGGGGGCTACACCTTC; CDR3aa: CASSPRARGGYTF; abundance: NA; v_gene: TRBV6-5; d_gene: NA; j_gene: TRBJ1-2
CDR3nt: TGTGCCAGCATGCTAGCGGGAGGATACGATTCACCCCTCCACTTT; CDR3aa: CASMLAGGYDSPLHF; abundance: NA; v_gene: TRBV2; d_gene: NA; j_gene: TRBJ1-6
CDR3nt: TGTGCCAGCAGTGAAAATGGGGAGGGGTCCTACGAGCAGTACTTC; CDR3aa: CASSENGEGSYEQYF; abundance: many; v_gene: TRBV6-1; d_gene: TRBD2; j_gene: TRBJ2-7
CDR3nt: TGTGCCAGCAGCTTAGCGCGGGGGGCTGGCGAGCAGTACTTC; CDR3aa: CASSLARGAGEQYF; abundance: NA; v_gene: TRBV7-6; d_gene: TRBD2; j_gene: TRBJ2-7
CDR3nt: TGTGCCAGCAGCCAAGGTCAGGGGGTAAGCACCATATATTTT; CDR3aa: CASSQGQGVSTIYF; abundance: many; v_gene: TRBV4-2; d_gene: TRBD1; j_gene: TRBJ1-3
CDR3nt: TGTGCCATCAGTAGTGGCGGACAGGGCCGCATCTACGAGCAGTACTTC; CDR3aa: CAISSGGQGRIYEQYF; abundance: NA; v_gene: TRBV10-3; d_gene: TRBD1; j_gene: TRBJ2-7
CDR3nt: TGTGCCAGCAGTGCTGAGGAGGTCTACGAGCAGTACTTC; CDR3aa: CASSAEEVYEQYF; abundance: many; v_gene: TRBV6-2/TRBV6-3; d_gene: NA; j_gene: TRBJ2-7
CDR3nt: TGTGCCAGCAGTGACGGACAGGGGGCCAACGTCCTGACTTTC; CDR3aa: CASSDGQGANVLTF; abundance: NA; v_gene: TRBV6-4; d_gene: NA; j_gene: TRBJ2-6
CDR3nt: TGTGCCAGCACCTCAAGCGGGTATACCTACGAGCAGTACTTC; CDR3aa: CASTSSGYTYEQYF; abundance: NA; v_gene: TRBV28; d_gene: NA; j_gene: TRBJ2-7
CDR3nt: TGTGCCAGCAGCTTAGGGAAAGATAACACGCAGTATTTT; CDR3aa: CASSLGKDNTQYF; abundance: many; v_gene: TRBV7-9; d_gene: NA; j_gene: TRBJ2-3
CDR3nt: TGCAGTGCTCCCACAGGGGGCCGAACCTCCTATAATTCACCCCTCCACTTT; CDR3aa: CSAPTGGRTSYNSPLHF; abundance: many; v_gene: TRBV20-1; d_gene: TRBD1; j_gene: TRBJ1-6
CDR3nt: TGTGCCAGCAGTCCCTCTACCGGGACTAGGGCTTACGAGCAGTACTTC; CDR3aa: CASSPSTGTRAYEQYF; abundance: few; v_gene: TRBV28; d_gene: TRBD2; j_gene: TRBJ2-7
CDR3nt: TGCAGTGCTCTTGGACAGTTTGGCCTGGTCGGCAATCAGCCCCAGCATTTT; CDR3aa: CSALGQFGLVGNQPQHF; abundance: NA; v_gene: TRBV20-1; d_gene: NA; j_gene: TRBJ1-5
CDR3nt: TGTGCCAGTAGTATTGGACAGAAGATAACTAATGAAAAACTGTTTTTT; CDR3aa: CASSIGQKITNEKLFF; abundance: NA; v_gene: TRBV19; d_gene: NA; j_gene: TRBJ1-4
CDR3nt: TGTGCCACCAGTGATTTCCGCACTAGCGGGGGTAATAATGAGCAGTTCTTC; CDR3aa: CATSDFRTSGGNNEQFF; abundance: NA; v_gene: TRBV24-1; d_gene: TRBD2; j_gene: TRBJ2-1
CDR3nt: TGCAGCGTGGGGGACCCAACAACTGAAGCTTTCTTT; CDR3aa: CSVGDPTTEAFF; abundance: NA; v_gene: TRBV29-1; d_gene: NA; j_gene: TRBJ1-1
CDR3nt: TGTGCCAGCAGTTTATACCGGACAGAGCCATCCTACGAGCAGTACTTC; CDR3aa: CASSLYRTEPSYEQYF; abundance: NA; v_gene: TRBV27; d_gene: NA; j_gene: TRBJ2-7
CDR3nt: TGTGCCAGCAGTCCACACGTCTCGCCAGAGACCCAGTACTTC; CDR3aa: CASSPHVSPETQYF; abundance: NA; v_gene: TRBV27; d_gene: NA; j_gene: TRBJ2-5
CDR3nt: TGTGCCAGCAGCTTCCACCTTACGGAAGAGCAGTTCTTC; CDR3aa: CASSFHLTEEQFF; abundance: many; v_gene: TRBV7-8; d_gene: NA; j_gene: TRBJ2-1
CDR3nt: TGTGCCAGCAGCGCGGTAGACAGGGATGAAGCTTTCTTT; CDR3aa: CASSAVDRDEAFF; abundance: NA; v_gene: TRBV7-9; d_gene: TRBD1; j_gene: TRBJ1-1
CDR3nt: TGTGCCAGCAGTGTTGACAGGGGTCCAACTAATGAAAAACTGTTTTTT; CDR3aa: CASSVDRGPTNEKLFF; abundance: NA; v_gene: TRBV25-1; d_gene: TRBD1; j_gene: TRBJ1-4
CDR3nt: TGTGCCAGCAGCTTAACTGGGGGGACTAGCGGGAGTTACTCAGATACGCAGTATTTT; CDR3aa: CASSLTGGTSGSYSDTQYF; abundance: many; v_gene: TRBV7-3; d_gene: TRBD2; j_gene: TRBJ2-3
CDR3nt: TGTGCCATCAGTGAGGAAGGATACTACGAGCAGTACTTC; CDR3aa: CAISEEGYYEQYF; abundance: few; v_gene: TRBV10-3; d_gene: NA; j_gene: TRBJ2-7
CDR3nt: TGTGCCACCAGTGATTGGGACAGAGGAAAATCCCGGCCGTATGGCTACACCTTC; CDR3aa: CATSDWDRGKSRPYGYTF; abundance: NA; v_gene: TRBV24-1; d_gene: TRBD1; j_gene: TRBJ1-2
CDR3nt: TGTGCCAGCAGCTTATCAGGCTCTGGAAACACCATATATTTT; CDR3aa: CASSLSGSGNTIYF; abundance: many; v_gene: TRBV11-2; d_gene: NA; j_gene: TRBJ1-3
CDR3nt: TGTGCCAGCACCTCGAATACACGGGGGACTAATGAAAAACTGTTTTTT; CDR3aa: CASTSNTRGTNEKLFF; abundance: NA; v_gene: TRBV6-6; d_gene: NA; j_gene: TRBJ1-4
CDR3nt: TGCAGTGCTAGAGATGCCGCGGGAGCTCTCTACAATGAGCAGTTCTTC; CDR3aa: CSARDAAGALYNEQFF; abundance: many; v_gene: TRBV20-1; d_gene: TRBD2; j_gene: TRBJ2-1
CDR3nt: TGTGCCTGGAGTGTCGTGGGGACGGGCATGCAGCCCCAGCATTTT; CDR3aa: CAWSVVGTGMQPQHF; abundance: NA; v_gene: TRBV30; d_gene: NA; j_gene: TRBJ1-5
CDR3nt: TGCAGTGCTAGAGTATACCAGGACAGGGGGTACGAGCAGTACTTC; CDR3aa: CSARVYQDRGYEQYF; abundance: many; v_gene: TRBV20-1; d_gene: TRBD1; j_gene: TRBJ2-7
CDR3nt: TGTGCCAGCAGCACCGGGACTGGGGCCAACGTCCTGACTTTC; CDR3aa: CASSTGTGANVLTF; abundance: once; v_gene: TRBV6-4; d_gene: NA; j_gene: TRBJ2-6
CDR3nt: TGCAGTGCTAGGCCTACCTACAGGGGACAAGAGACCCAGTACTTC; CDR3aa: CSARPTYRGQETQYF; abundance: once; v_gene: TRBV20-1; d_gene: TRBD1; j_gene: TRBJ2-5
CDR3nt: TGTGCTAGCAGCTTAGCGGCTAGCGGCGGCGAGCAGTACTTC; CDR3aa: CASSLAASGGEQYF; abundance: few; v_gene: TRBV7-2; d_gene: TRBD2; j_gene: TRBJ2-7
CDR3nt: TGTGCCAGCAGCCATCCATCCGGACAGGACCAAGAGATCCAGTACTTC; CDR3aa: CASSHPSGQDQEIQYF; abundance: NA; v_gene: TRBV7-9; d_gene: TRBD1; j_gene: TRBJ2-5
CDR3nt: TGTGCCAGCTGGACTGAATCCTACGAGCAGTACTTC; CDR3aa: CASWTESYEQYF; abundance: many; v_gene: TRBV2; d_gene: NA; j_gene: TRBJ2-7
CDR3nt: TGTGCCAGCAGCTCGCCCGACGGGACAGGGTACACTGAAGCTTTCTTT; CDR3aa: CASSSPDGTGYTEAFF; abundance: many; v_gene: TRBV7-9; d_gene: TRBD1; j_gene: TRBJ1-1
CDR3nt: TGTGCCAGCACAGGCGGGGGGAATGAGCAGTTCTTC; CDR3aa: CASTGGGNEQFF; abundance: many; v_gene: TRBV7-9; d_gene: TRBD2; j_gene: TRBJ2-1
CDR3nt: TGTGCCTGGAGTACAGGGAACGAGCAGTACTTC; CDR3aa: CAWSTGNEQYF; abundance: few; v_gene: TRBV30; d_gene: NA; j_gene: TRBJ2-7
CDR3nt: TGCAGTGCCCAGACGGGGGACACTGAAGCTTTCTTT; CDR3aa: CSAQTGDTEAFF; abundance: once; v_gene: TRBV20-1; d_gene: NA; j_gene: TRBJ1-1
CDR3nt: TGTGCCACCAGCCGCTCTGGAAACACCATATATTTT; CDR3aa: CATSRSGNTIYF; abundance: many; v_gene: TRBV15; d_gene: NA; j_gene: TRBJ1-3
CDR3nt: TGTGCCATCAGTGAGAGTAACAGGGGGAATTCACCCCTCCACTTT; CDR3aa: CAISESNRGNSPLHF; abundance: NA; v_gene: TRBV10-3; d_gene: TRBD1; j_gene: TRBJ1-6
CDR3nt: TGTGCCAGCAGACCCCACGGGAATCAGCCCCAGCATTTT; CDR3aa: CASRPHGNQPQHF; abundance: many; v_gene: TRBV6-5; d_gene: NA; j_gene: TRBJ1-5
CDR3nt: TGTGCCAGCAGTGATGACAGGGAGATCAGGATCCCCCAGCATTTT; CDR3aa: CASSDDREIRIPQHF; abundance: many; v_gene: TRBV6-1; d_gene: TRBD1; j_gene: TRBJ1-5
CDR3nt: TGTGCCAGCAGCTTAGGATTGAGCGGGGGGGACAATGAGCAGTTCTTC; CDR3aa: CASSLGLSGGDNEQFF; abundance: NA; v_gene: TRBV7-3; d_gene: TRBD2; j_gene: TRBJ2-1
CDR3nt: TGTGCCAGCAGCTCCTTCACTGAGATTAGGGTGAATCACTTC; CDR3aa: CASSSFTEIRVNHF; abundance: NA; v_gene: TRBV7-2; d_gene: NA; j_gene: TRBJ2-5
CDR3nt: TGTGCCAGCAGTTTAGGTCCTAGCGACTACAATGAGCAGTTCTTC; CDR3aa: CASSLGPSDYNEQFF; abundance: NA; v_gene: TRBV27; d_gene: NA; j_gene: TRBJ2-1
CDR3nt: TGTGCCAGCAGCTTTGGTGGAGGGACAGATACGCAGTATTTT; CDR3aa: CASSFGGGTDTQYF; abundance: NA; v_gene: TRBV7-9; d_gene: NA; j_gene: TRBJ2-3
CDR3nt: TGTGCCATCAGTGAAACGACAGAGGACTATGGCTACACCTTC; CDR3aa: CAISETTEDYGYTF; abundance: NA; v_gene: TRBV10-3; d_gene: NA; j_gene: TRBJ1-2
CDR3nt: TGTGCCAACAGTAAAACTCAGGGGGATGGAAACACCATATATTTT; CDR3aa: CANSKTQGDGNTIYF; abundance: NA; v_gene: TRBV6-1; d_gene: TRBD1; j_gene: TRBJ1-3
CDR3nt: TGCAGTGCTAGAGTTAGCGGGAGGGCCGGGGAGCTGTTTTTT; CDR3aa: CSARVSGRAGELFF; abundance: NA; v_gene: TRBV20-1; d_gene: TRBD2; j_gene: TRBJ2-2